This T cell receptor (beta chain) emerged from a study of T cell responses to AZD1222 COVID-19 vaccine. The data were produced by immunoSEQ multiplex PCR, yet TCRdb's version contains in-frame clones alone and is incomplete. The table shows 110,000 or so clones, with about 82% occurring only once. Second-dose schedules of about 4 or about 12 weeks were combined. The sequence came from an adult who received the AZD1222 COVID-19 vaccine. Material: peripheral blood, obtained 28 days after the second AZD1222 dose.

In nucleotides, the CDR3 is TGTGCCAGCAGTTACATAGGGAGCTCTGGAAACACCATATATTTT. This translates into CASSYIGSSGNTIYF. The rearrangement joins TRBV6-5 to TRBJ1-3; D call uncertain. Trimming removed 2 bases from V and 0 bases from J, with 8 bases in between. The CDR3 extends over 15 amino acids. Germline V gene sequence: CDR1 MNHEY, CDR2 SVGAGI.